This note documents a single T cell receptor (beta chain) sequence. No antigen is known for it. V lost 2 bases and J lost 0, with 12 bases in between. The CDR3 loop spans 16 amino acids. Germline-derived CDR1 and CDR2 are SGHVS and FNYEAQ. Amplified TCR beta CDR3 regions derived from RNA transcripts. When the TCR CDR3 underwent first-round RT-PCR, the HTBI primer set was used. Each CDR3 protein is one row after TCRdb ran MiXCR on the multiplex PCR reads. The data show approximately 490,000 distinct CDR3 sequences, with about 22% seen just once and less than 65% held by the top ten. This specimen belongs to a study of T cells in Graves' hyperthyroidism and ophthalmopathy. General study results and limits: Ophthalmopathy and stable hyperthyroidism were told apart by a 13 V-J model. Appearing also in blood were most of the thyroid clonotypes expanded above 0.001.

This clonotype was obtained from a woman between 70 and 85 years old with Graves' ophthalmopathy. Input material: blood. J is TRBJ2-3 and V is TRBV7-6; maybe TRBD2 (5 bases). CDR3 residues: CASSLMTRASTDTQYF. The CDR3 nucleotides read TGTGCCAGCAGCTTAATGACGCGGGCTAGCACAGATACGCAGTATTTT.